This T cell receptor beta chain was obtained from a study of blood T cells in healthy people across ages. Primers used in a second PCR of roughly 7 to 11 cycles were a sample-barcoded 5' primer and a J-beta primer mix. TCRdb used MiXCR to reprocess the 5' RACE reads, holding one entry per CDR3 protein. The data hold approximately 800,000 distinct CDR3 sequences, with around a quarter observed a single time. General study findings and limits: Naive T cell percentage and TCR beta diversity correlated strongly. Nothing was known about donor CMV status, and this possibly confounded expanded clonotype changes.

In the case of this clonotype: Its specificity is unknown.

V gave up 3 bases and J gave up 2 bases, with 6 bases separating them. CDR1 is KGHDR, CDR2 SFDVKD, per germline. This CDR3 is built from 13 residues. These data also featured in a second study, about T cells of mothers and their children. This second study notes: Random nucleotides (2-4) and sample barcodes were added by the M1S primer used in the second PCR. Every mother produced more than 9 million TCR beta CDR3 reads, whereas every child provided 2.5 million to 3 million.

The specimen was blood. The chain carries TRBV24-1 and TRBJ1-2, with D hard to call. This sequence originates from a boy aged 5-17 years in good health. The CDR3 region has the DNA TGTGCCACCAGTGATAGGCTGAACTATGGCTACACCTTC. Protein product: CATSDRLNYGYTF.